This TCR beta chain was found in a study of cytomegalovirus exposure and HLA in healthy donors (dated by TCRdb to 2016 to 2017). At the level of the whole study: An earlier analysis of approximately 640 of the donors reported approximately 270 Gb of sequence data and around 110 million unique TCR beta sequences from approximately 180 million T cells. High-throughput TCR immunosequencing, statistical association of individual TCRs with disease status, and machine learning were combined to predict cytomegalovirus infection status. An earlier analysis of more than 450 of the donors used high-throughput TCR beta sequencing to judge whether each TCR beta V gene segment behaved as functional or pseudogenic. Rather than drawing on any new phenotypic data, the later analysis identified candidate immune exposures from TCR beta sequences and the way those sequences occurred across donors. To study patterns of TCR occurrence, a later analysis re-analyzed previously published TCR beta repertoires from around 700 donors and added high-resolution HLA genotyping. A later genetic analysis took genome-wide SNP genotypes for about three fifths of the roughly 670 donors and used that subset as a discovery cohort. Alongside the repertoire data, information on donor age, sex, ethnicity and CMV serostatus was compiled. Every repertoire in the discovery cohort had been generated on one and the same sequencing platform. An early release covering about 600 HLA-typed donors comprised approximately 300 gigabases of sequencing data and some 79 million unique TCR sequences. The study aimed to test whether signatures of past pathogen exposure could be identified by cataloging public T cell receptors. Of the roughly 390 genotyped donors, approximately 82% fell in the genetic ancestry cluster associated with self-reported Caucasian donors. Both class I and class II loci were covered by HLA typing, at four-digit resolution. Besides the first cohort of some 670 subjects, a separate validation cohort made up of roughly 130 different subjects was used. Using immunosequencing, the study profiled T cell repertoires from about 620 subjects and related those repertoires to cytomegalovirus serostatus. A few DR-DQ haplotypes were treated as single units for association and clustering because of strong linkage in the cohort. Among several hundred genotyped donors of the cohort, an average of approximately 220,000 unique TCR beta nucleotide sequences was sequenced per donor, of which about 18% were non-productive. The number of donors typed differed by locus, with roughly 620-640 for A, B, C, DRB1 and DQB1, more than 500 for DQA1, over 600 for DPA1, and some 440 for DPB1. Study-wide conclusions, independent of this receptor: The classifier was reported to diagnose cytomegalovirus status with high specificity and sensitivity in both the original cohort and the validation cohort. A later analysis reported that several top co-occurrence clusters appeared linked to parvovirus B19, influenza, CMV and Epstein-Barr virus. Roughly uniform sequencing depth across donors was assumed in presence/absence analyses, although this assumption may not hold. Assigning TCR associations to individual alleles was difficult when HLA alleles, especially DR and DQ, strongly co-occurred. This cohort had only TCR beta chains sequenced, and the lack of alpha or paired-chain data limited which features could be detected. An association between a missense DCLRE1C variant and V-gene and J-gene trimming of TCR beta chains was found in a later genetic analysis and replicated in an independent cohort. According to a later analysis, most CMV-associated TCR beta chains appeared to be HLA-restricted, and the HLA associations seemed to be driven largely by CMV exposure. Most TCR sequences were observed very rarely across donors, whereas some public TCRs were present in many individuals. In vitro tests confirmed that a few of the cytomegalovirus-associated TCR beta chains recognize cytomegalovirus antigens. In a later analysis, about 17,000 TCR beta sequences were associated with specific HLA alleles at a false discovery rate of 0.05. The earlier analysis of some 540 of the donors excluded some 16 rarely observed V segments, including chromosome 9 orphons, because counts were too low. Compared with equally common non-associated chains, HLA-associated TCR beta chains in a later analysis were more clonally expanded and had lower generation probabilities. It was suggested by the authors that the approach could potentially be generalized to other disease states and immunological phenotypes. Because HLA typing was unavailable for some donors at each locus, only the typed subset was used in association tests. According to a later genetic analysis, donors in an Asian-associated ancestry cluster had fewer N-insertions in productive TCRs than the approximately 670-donor mean. A further reported finding was that TCR beta sequences accurately predicted the HLA-A and HLA-B alleles for most subjects in the first cohort. Correlated functional status among segregating V segments might reflect linkage disequilibrium, but an unknown experimental factor could not be ruled out. In an earlier analysis of about 600 of the donors, most TCR beta V segments appeared in productive rearrangements about 90% or about 30% of the time, broadly matching IMGT annotations. The study listed 150 to 200 TCR beta chains as associated with cytomegalovirus. According to a later analysis, TCR association rates differed among HLA loci, with DRB1 alleles showing the most associated TCRs and HLA-C alleles showing the fewest. CMV serostatus was the only immune exposure information available for the cohort. Some IMGT-functional V segments, including TRBV6-2 and TRBV6-3, could not be told apart with the 87-base-pair reads, so those segments were excluded. The sequencing pipeline was judged likely to have produced a cluster of highly shared sequence variants as a technical artifact.

According to the germline V gene (reference sequence), CDR1 reads GTSNPN and CDR2 reads SVGIG. The CDR3 runs 12 amino acids, cysteine and phenylalanine included. Just the 36-base CDR3 DNA is kept, in frame starting at base 1. The cohort was made up of roughly 670 healthy bone marrow donors. All cohort members were sampled while nominally healthy, although unrecorded immune exposures were likely present. The donor was CMV seronegative and was included in the group of several hundred seronegative cohort members. A peripheral blood sample was collected from each donor, and TCR beta sequencing was performed on peripheral blood mononuclear cells. The Qiagen DNeasy Blood Extraction Kit was used to extract genomic DNA from the blood cell samples. Of note for this clone: No cognate antigen has been identified for it. Base quality data are lacking; no much larger clone is found one base away.

The method was the immunoSEQ multiplex PCR assay. A mixture of 60 forward primers for TCR Vbeta segments and 13 reverse primers for TCR Jbeta segments was used in the multiplex PCR. Amplification of the CDR3 region of rearranged TCR beta genes was performed with a multiplex PCR assay on genomic DNA. The Illumina HiSeq System was used to sequence the amplified TCR beta libraries as 87-base-pair reads. For the original study's pipeline: A later analysis counted around 72 million unique TCR beta chains across the roughly 700 repertoires, and 9.5 million to 11 million of these chains were shared by at least two donors. A nearest-neighbor algorithm error-corrected the raw reads and collapsed the reads into unique sequences, merging closely related sequences to remove PCR and sequencing errors. To assign V, D and J gene segments, CDR3 sequences were aligned to IMGT reference sequences. For a sequence to be retained, at least a six-nucleotide match to both a V gene segment and a J gene segment was required. Rearrangements were called productive when the CDR3 lacked stop codons and stayed in frame with V and J; all others were non-productive. CDR3 was defined by IMGT convention, running from the second conserved V-encoded cysteine to the conserved J-encoded phenylalanine. Sequences without an unambiguous match to a single V gene segment were excluded from the earlier analysis of about 600 of the donors. An earlier analysis of some 610 of the donors called V segments functional above 56.7% productive rearrangements and segregating when the between-donor standard deviation exceeded 5%. A statistical classification framework was developed to diagnose cytomegalovirus status using the catalog of TCR beta chain sequences. In a later analysis, TCR nucleotide sequences were compared against IMGT/GENE-DB human TR gene sequences so that V and J genes could be assigned. In a later analysis, CDR3 sequences and most-parsimonious VDJ recombination scenarios were assigned using the TCRdist pipeline. A later analysis defined each TCR beta chain by its CDR3 amino acid sequence plus V-gene family, and excluded reads lacking a unique V-gene family. In a later analysis, several hundred highly shared, low-generation-probability nucleotide sequences were removed to address suspected cross-contamination and a sequencing artifact. In a later analysis, a clonal expansion index for each public chain was calculated from normalized within-repertoire ranks of inferred template counts. In a later analysis, generation probabilities were computed using a VDJ recombination model fitted to out-of-frame rearrangements, and the results were checked against IGoR. Hypergeometric tests were used in a later analysis to score TCR-TCR, TCR-HLA and TCR-CMV co-occurrence, with a repertoire-size bias correction applied to the TCR pairs. To estimate false discovery rates, a later analysis permuted the HLA or CMV assignments 20 times. In a later analysis, co-occurring TCRs were grouped with DBSCAN, and TCRdist sequence similarity was added when clustering was performed within HLA-allele-positive subsets. For co-occurrence clustering, repertoires with fewer than 30,000 or more than 120,000 public chains were excluded, along with roughly 5 repertoires with anomalous nucleotide sharing. TCRdb retrieved this table from immuneACCESS and kept in-frame rearrangements only. Not all clones are present; in checked studies, unresolved V genes account for under half, and no reason is known for the remainder. D and trimming come from the DNA, and the V and J calls and clone size come from that table. Counted in this sample were approximately 98,000 clones; roughly 70% of them appeared once. Of the sample, 1.5% to 2% falls within the top ten clones.

The sequence was obtained from a male donor in good health and CMV-seronegative. The chain links TRBV30 with TRBJ2-5; TRBD2 is a weak D gene call, 6 bases matching. The DNA matches TRBJ2-7 better at its end, which makes the J call doubtful. Source material: PBMCs. For the CDR3, the sequence is CAWGGSPYEQYF. The nucleotide sequence is given as TGTGCCTGGGGAGGGTCTCCCTACGAGCAGTACTTC.